The sequence of this T cell receptor beta chain was determined in a study of blood T cells in healthy people across ages. The J segment lost 3 bases and the V segment lost 9 bases, leaving 14 bases of the junction unmatched. Per germline, CDR1 SEHNR and CDR2 FQNEAQ (reference sequence). The CDR3 is 18 residues long. Sample-barcoded 5' priming and a J-beta primer mix drove a second PCR of roughly 7 to 11 cycles. TCRdb reprocessed the 5' RACE reads via MiXCR and lists one record per CDR3 protein. The sample holds around 900,000 distinct CDR3 sequences, roughly 51% seen once. Sequencing used blood. This sequence was found in a woman aged 55-69 years in good health. The V and J genes are TRBV7-9 and TRBJ2-4, with TRBD2 matching over 13 bases. The CDR3 DNA sequence: TGTGCCAGAGGCCCAGGACTAGCGGGAGACCATATCAAAAACATTCAGTACTTC. Translating it yields CARGPGLAGDHIKNIQYF.